This T cell receptor beta chain was identified during a study of regulatory T cells in long-lasting Graves disease. Study outcomes and limitations: Comparison showed that persistent patients shared more public clonotypes (about 2,800) than new patients (roughly 970).

This clonotype was seen many times. Its antigen remains unidentified. Per germline, CDR1 SGHTA and CDR2 FQGTGA. V was cut by 2 bases and J by 3 bases, with 13 bases left in between. The CDR3 has 15 amino acids. Relying on iRepertoire HTBI primers and Arm-PCR of CDR3 regions, the team built TCR beta libraries. TCRdb reprocessed the multiplex PCR reads with MiXCR, giving one entry per CDR3 protein. The table has 350,000 to 550,000 distinct CDR3 sequences, 14% seen once. Time point here: newly diagnosed GD, antithyroid drugs for less than 3 months. The TCR library was made from RNA that had been extracted from PBMCs in TRIzol. These sequences were also reported in another study, on T cells in Graves' hyperthyroidism and ophthalmopathy. This second report adds: Investigators excluded patients with uncontrolled infection, other autoimmune disease, pregnancy or lactation. Based on clinical symptoms, serum thyroxine and TRAb, thyroid ultrasound and orbital computed tomography, diagnoses were reached. When the TCR CDR3 underwent first-round RT-PCR, the HTBI primer set was used.

This chain connects TRBV7-3 to TRBJ1-1; D is perhaps TRBD1 (5 bases). The receptor was derived from a woman aged 45-65 years with Graves disease. The starting material was peripheral blood mononuclear cells (PBMCs), obtained at new diagnosis, from a patient treated with antithyroid drugs. The CDR3 DNA follows: TGTGCCAGCAGCTTAGAAACTCGGGGGTACACTGAAGCTTTCTTT. Its protein product is CASSLETRGYTEAFF.